This entry describes one T cell receptor beta chain. Its target is unknown. Only in-frame clones appear in the TCRdb table, and some are missing; sequencing was by immunoSEQ multiplex PCR. The profile covers over 130,000 clones, with about nine tenths appearing a single time and under 4% taken by the ten largest. The data belong to a study of T cell responses to AZD1222 COVID-19 vaccine. V was pared by 5 bases and J by 5 bases, with 9 bases of the junction left unmatched. Per the germline V gene, CDR1 is SGHDN and CDR2 is FVKESK. The CDR3 has 15 amino acids. Study-wide results and limits: The CD4 TCRs associated with vaccination extended across spike and predominated at 160-218 and 743-854. Reportedly, nearly half the spike-specific TCRs target unmutated variant regions. Clonal diversity may have been underestimated in mostly white British donors.

Here the sequenced sample was peripheral blood, taken 28 days after the second AZD1222 dose. The chain links TRBV14 to TRBJ2-1; 7 nucleotides align to TRBD2. The clonotype originates from an adult who received the AZD1222 COVID-19 vaccine. This CDR3 reads CASSDAGVDHNEQFF. The CDR3 region has the DNA TGTGCCAGCAGCGATGCGGGAGTTGACCACAATGAGCAGTTCTTC.